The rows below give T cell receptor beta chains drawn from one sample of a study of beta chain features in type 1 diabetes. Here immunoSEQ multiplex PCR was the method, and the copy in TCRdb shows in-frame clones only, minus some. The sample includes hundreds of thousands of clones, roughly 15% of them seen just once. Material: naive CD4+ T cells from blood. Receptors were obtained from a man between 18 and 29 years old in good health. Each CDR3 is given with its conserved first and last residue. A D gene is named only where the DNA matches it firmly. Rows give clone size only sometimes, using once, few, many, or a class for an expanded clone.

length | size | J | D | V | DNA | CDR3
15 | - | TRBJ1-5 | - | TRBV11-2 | TGTGCCAGCAGCGTTCAGACAGGATCCAATCAGCCCCAGCATTTT | CASSVQTGSNQPQHF
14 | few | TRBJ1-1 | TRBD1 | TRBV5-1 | TGCGCCAGCGGCGACAGGGGGTGGAACACTGAAGCTTTCTTT | CASGDRGWNTEAFF
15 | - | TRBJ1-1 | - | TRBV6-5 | TGTGCCAGCGGAGATTCAGGGTTGGGGAACACTGAAGCTTTCTTT | CASGDSGLGNTEAFF
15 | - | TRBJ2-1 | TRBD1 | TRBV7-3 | TGTGCCAGCAGCTCCCGGGACAGAAAATACAATGAGCAGTTCTTC | CASSSRDRKYNEQFF
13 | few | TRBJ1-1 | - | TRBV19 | TGTGCCAGTAGTACACAGAAGAACACTGAAGCTTTCTTT | CASSTQKNTEAFF
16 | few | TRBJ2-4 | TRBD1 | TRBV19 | TGTGCCAGTAGCAACCCCCGGGACAGGGGGCGAGACATTCAGTACTTC | CASSNPRDRGRDIQYF
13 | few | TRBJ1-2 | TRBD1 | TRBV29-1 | TGCAGCGTCGGCCCCGGGACAGTCTATGGCTACACCTTC | CSVGPGTVYGYTF
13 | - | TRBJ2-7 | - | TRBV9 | TGTGCCAGCAGCCCGTCAGCATCCTACGAGCAGTACTTC | CASSPSASYEQYF
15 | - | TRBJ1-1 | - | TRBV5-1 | TGCGCCAGCAGCGCGGGGCCAGGCTTGAACACTGAAGCTTTCTTT | CASSAGPGLNTEAFF
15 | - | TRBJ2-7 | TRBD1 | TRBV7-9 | TGTGCCAGCAGCTTAGTCGGGACAGGGCGCTACGAGCAGTACTTC | CASSLVGTGRYEQYF
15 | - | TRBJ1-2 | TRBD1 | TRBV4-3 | TGCGCCAGCAGCCAATCGGACAGGCCCCCGGGAGGCTACACCTTC | CASSQSDRPPGGYTF
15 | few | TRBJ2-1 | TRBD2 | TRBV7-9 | TGTGCCAGCAGCCTCACTAGCGGGAGGGCCCTTGAGCAGTTCTTC | CASSLTSGRALEQFF
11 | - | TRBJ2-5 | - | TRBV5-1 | TGCGCCAGCAGCCATCGTGAGACCCAGTACTTC | CASSHRETQYF
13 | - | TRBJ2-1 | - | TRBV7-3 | TGTGCCAGCAGCCCGAGGGACTACAATGAGCAGTTCTTC | CASSPRDYNEQFF
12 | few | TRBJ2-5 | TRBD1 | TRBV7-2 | TGTGCCAGCAGCTTCGACAGGGTTGCCCAGTACTTC | CASSFDRVAQYF
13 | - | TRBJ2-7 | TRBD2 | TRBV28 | TGTGCCAGCAGTTTAGCGGGAGGCTACGAGCAGTACTTC | CASSLAGGYEQYF
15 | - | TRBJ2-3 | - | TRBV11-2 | TGTGCCAGCAGCCGGAGTACAGGGTTTTCAGAGGGACAGTATTTT | CASSRSTGFSEGQYF
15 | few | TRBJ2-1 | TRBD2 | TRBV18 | TGTGCCAGCTCACCTATGACTAGCGGGAGTAATGAGCAGTTCTTC | CASSPMTSGSNEQFF
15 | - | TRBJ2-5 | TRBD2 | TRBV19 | TGTGCCAGTAGTCCGACTAGCGGGAGGGAAGAGACCCAGTACTTC | CASSPTSGREETQYF
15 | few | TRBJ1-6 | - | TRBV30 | TGTGCCTGGAGTGTCGAGAGCTCCTATAATTCACCCCTCCACTTT | CAWSVESSYNSPLHF
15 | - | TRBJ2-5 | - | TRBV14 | TGTGCCAGCAGCCAAGGCAGGACTGGTAAAGAGACCCAGTACTTC | CASSQGRTGKETQYF
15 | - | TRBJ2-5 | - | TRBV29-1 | TGCAGCGTTGATATAGGCGTCTTGGGGAAAGAGACCCAGTACTTC | CSVDIGVLGKETQYF
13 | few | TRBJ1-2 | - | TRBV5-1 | TGCGCCAGCAGCTCCGAGGGGTCCTATGGCTACACCTTC | CASSSEGSYGYTF
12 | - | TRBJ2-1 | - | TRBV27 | TGTGCCAGCAGCCGGTGGGGGAATGAGCAGTTCTTC | CASSRWGNEQFF
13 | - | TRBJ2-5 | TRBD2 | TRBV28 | TGTGCCAGCAACAAGGGAGGGCGAGAGACCCAGTACTTC | CASNKGGRETQYF
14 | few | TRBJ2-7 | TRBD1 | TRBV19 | TGTGCCAGTAGAACGACAGGGAGCTCCTACGAGCAGTACTTC | CASRTTGSSYEQYF
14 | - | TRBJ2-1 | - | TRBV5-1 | TGCGCCAGCAGCTTGGGAATCGTATACAATGAGCAGTTCTTC | CASSLGIVYNEQFF
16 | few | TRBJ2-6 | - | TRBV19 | TGTGCCAGTAGTATACGAGCCCCCTCTGGGGCCAACGTCCTGACTTTC | CASSIRAPSGANVLTF
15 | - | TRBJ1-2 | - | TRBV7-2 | TGTGCCAGCAGCCTGCGACGACCCCGGCGGGATGGCTACACCTTC | CASSLRRPRRDGYTF
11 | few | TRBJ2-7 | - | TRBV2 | TGTGCCAGCAGATTAGTTAGCGAGCAGTACTTC | CASRLVSEQYF
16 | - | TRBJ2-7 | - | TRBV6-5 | TGTGCCAGCAGTTACCTGGTCGGTGGGGCTATCAGGGGGCAGTACTTC | CASSYLVGGAIRGQYF
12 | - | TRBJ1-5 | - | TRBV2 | TGTGCCAGCCGCAGGGACGAGTTCCCCCAGCATTTT | CASRRDEFPQHF
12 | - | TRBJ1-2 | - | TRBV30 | TGTGCCTGGGGCGGGAAGAACTATGGCTACACCTTC | CAWGGKNYGYTF
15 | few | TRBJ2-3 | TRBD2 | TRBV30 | TGTGCCTGGAGTGAACTAGCGGGGGGGCCCGATACGCAGTATTTT | CAWSELAGGPDTQYF
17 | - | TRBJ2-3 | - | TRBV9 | TGTGCCAGCAGCGTAGGTCTCGGGGGGCTTAGCACAGATACGCAGTATTTT | CASSVGLGGLSTDTQYF
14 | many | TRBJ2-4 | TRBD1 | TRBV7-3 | TGTGCCAGCAGGGACAGGGAGATGAGAAACATTCAGTACTTC | CASRDREMRNIQYF
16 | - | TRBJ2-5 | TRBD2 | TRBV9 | TGTGCCAGCAGCGTAGCTACGGGGGGGCCACAAGAGACCCAGTACTTC | CASSVATGGPQETQYF
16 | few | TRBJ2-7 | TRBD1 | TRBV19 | TGTGCCAGTAGTAGAGACGGGGACAGGATCTCCTACGAGCAGTACTTC | CASSRDGDRISYEQYF
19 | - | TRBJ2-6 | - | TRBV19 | TGTGCCAGTAGTATCTTTGCTGGGGGTTCGCCCTCTGGGGCCAACGTCCTGACTTTC | CASSIFAGGSPSGANVLTF
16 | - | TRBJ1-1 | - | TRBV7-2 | TGTGCCAGCAGCGGCCGACGACGGGCAATGAACACTGAAGCTTTCTTT | CASSGRRRAMNTEAFF
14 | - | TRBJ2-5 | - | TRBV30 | TGTGCCTGGAGAGTGAGCGCAGGGGAAGAGACCCAGTACTTC | CAWRVSAGEETQYF
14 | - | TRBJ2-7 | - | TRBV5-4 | TGTGCCAGCAGCTCAGGACTGGGGAGCTACGAGCAGTACTTC | CASSSGLGSYEQYF
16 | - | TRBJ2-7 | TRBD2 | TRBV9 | TGTGCCAGCAGCCCAACCCTAGCGGAGGCCTCCTACGAGCAGTACTTC | CASSPTLAEASYEQYF
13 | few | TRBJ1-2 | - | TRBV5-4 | TGTGCCAGCAGCCCTGGACAGAACTATGGCTACACCTTC | CASSPGQNYGYTF
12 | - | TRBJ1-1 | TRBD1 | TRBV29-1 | TGCAGCGTTGATGACAGGGGAACTGAAGCTTTCTTT | CSVDDRGTEAFF
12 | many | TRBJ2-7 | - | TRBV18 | TGTGCCAGCTCACCTAGCTCCTACGAGCAGTACTTC | CASSPSSYEQYF
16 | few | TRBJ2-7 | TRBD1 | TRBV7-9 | TGTGCCAGCAGCTTAGTGTCCTGGGACAGGGCTGTCGAGCAGTACTTC | CASSLVSWDRAVEQYF
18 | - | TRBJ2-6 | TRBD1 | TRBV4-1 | TGCGCCAGCAGGCCGGGACAGGGTGGAGGCTCTGGGGCCAACGTCCTGACTTTC | CASRPGQGGGSGANVLTF
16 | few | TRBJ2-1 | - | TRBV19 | TGTGCCAGTAGTATAGTCCTGGAGGGGCCTTACAATGAGCAGTTCTTC | CASSIVLEGPYNEQFF
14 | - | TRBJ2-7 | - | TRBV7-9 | TGTGCCAGCAGCGCTACAGCGGCAGACTACGAGCAGTACTTC | CASSATAADYEQYF
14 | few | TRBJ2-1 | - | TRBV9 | TGTGCCAGCAGCGTAGTAGGTCATTACAATGAGCAGTTCTTC | CASSVVGHYNEQFF
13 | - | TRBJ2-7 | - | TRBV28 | TGTGCCAGCAGCCCTGGCGGAATGTACGAGCAGTACTTC | CASSPGGMYEQYF
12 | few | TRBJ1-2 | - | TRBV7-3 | TGTGCCAGCAGCTCTACAGGGTATGGCTACACCTTC | CASSSTGYGYTF
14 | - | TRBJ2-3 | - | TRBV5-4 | TGTGCCATGCGGCTTGGAGGACGCACAGATACGCAGTATTTT | CAMRLGGRTDTQYF
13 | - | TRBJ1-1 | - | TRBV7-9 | TGTGCCAGCAGCTTCGGAGGGAGGACTGAAGCTTTCTTT | CASSFGGRTEAFF
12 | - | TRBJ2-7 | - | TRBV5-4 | TGTGCCAGCAGCCTGCGGGGCTACGAGCAGTACTTC | CASSLRGYEQYF